The source of this T cell receptor beta chain is a study of blood T cell repertoires in COVID-19. Study summary: From the United States, Italy and Spain came samples of acute and convalescent COVID-19.

Trimming at V came to 1 base and at J to 5 bases, leaving 4 bases not matched to a gene. Germline CDR1 is SGHTA and CDR2 is FQGNSA. The length of the CDR3 is 14 residues. TCRdb keeps only in-frame clones here, not all; method: immunoSEQ multiplex PCR. The sample includes fewer than 300,000 clones, roughly 91% of them seen just once. Clinical histories supplied by participants themselves formed the basis of cohort assignment. The genes are TRBV7-2 and TRBJ2-5, with 7 bases that match TRBD2. Sequenced sample: PBMCs or T cells enriched from blood (not recorded which). This TCR came from a woman in her thirties or forties with acute COVID-19. The CDR3 reads CASSLVGGHETQYF. CDR3 bases: TGTGCCAGCAGCTTAGTGGGAGGGCACGAGACCCAGTACTTC.